This T cell receptor (beta chain) emerged from a study of OX40 agonist ivuxolimab in advanced cancers. Overall study findings and caveats: Normalized expansion of T-cell clones was also low for some nonresponders. The mean number of expanded clones was higher in CD8+ T cells than in CD4+. Both CD4+ and CD8+ T cell populations in blood had undergone clonal expansion by week 6 at 0.1 to 3.0 mg/kg.

Germline assignment: CDR1 SGHNT and CDR2 YYREEE (reference sequence). This CDR3 region has 15 residues. Trimming shortened V by 0 bases and J by 2 bases, and 9 bases separated the two germline ends. On this clone: Its antigen is not known.

No patient had autoimmune disease or received systemic immunosuppression. Profiling relied on immunoSEQ multiplex PCR, and the TCRdb table lists in-frame clones only, not all of them. The data hold tens of thousands of clones, with 84% observed a single time. The chain combines TRBV5-4 with TRBJ1-5; unclear D gene. The origin of this receptor is an adult with an advanced solid tumor such as melanoma, head and neck, liver or kidney cancer. Sequences were derived from CD4+ or CD8+ T cells sorted from blood, sampled in a trial of the OX40 agonist ivuxolimab. The CDR3 region is CASSLGLGRNQPQHF. The CDR3 nucleotides read TGTGCCAGCAGCTTGGGTCTCGGGCGCAATCAGCCCCAGCATTTT.